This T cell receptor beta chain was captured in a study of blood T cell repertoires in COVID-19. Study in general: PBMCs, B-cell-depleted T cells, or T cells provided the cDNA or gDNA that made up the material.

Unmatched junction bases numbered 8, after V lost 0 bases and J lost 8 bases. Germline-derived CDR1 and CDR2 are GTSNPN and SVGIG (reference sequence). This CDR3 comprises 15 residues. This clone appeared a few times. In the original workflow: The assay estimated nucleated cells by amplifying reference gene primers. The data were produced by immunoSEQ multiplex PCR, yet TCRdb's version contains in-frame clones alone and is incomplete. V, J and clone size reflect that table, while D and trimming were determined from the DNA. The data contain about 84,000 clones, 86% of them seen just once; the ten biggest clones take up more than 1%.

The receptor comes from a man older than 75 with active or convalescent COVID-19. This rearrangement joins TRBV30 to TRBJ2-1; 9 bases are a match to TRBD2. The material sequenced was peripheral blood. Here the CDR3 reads CAWSVMREGRDEQFF. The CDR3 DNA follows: TGTGCCTGGAGTGTAATGCGGGAGGGCCGGGATGAGCAGTTCTTC. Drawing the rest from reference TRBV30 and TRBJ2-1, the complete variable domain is SQTIHQWPATLVQPVGSPLSLECTVEGTSNPNLYWYRQAAGRGLQLLFYSVGIGQISSEVPQNLSASRPQDRQFILSSKKLLLSDSGFYLCAWSVMREGRDEQFFGPGTRLTVL.